A few counts support the clone carrying this T cell receptor beta chain. The antigen remains unidentified. V lost 4 bases, J lost 5 bases, and 10 bases stayed unmatched. Looked up from germline, CDR1 is MGHRA and CDR2 is YSYEKL. This CDR3 is 16 amino acids long. The entry originates in a study of CD8+ T cells in alopecia areata. It was from alopecia areata patients that lesional scalp punch biopsies and peripheral blood were collected. RNA, once extracted, was reverse transcribed into cDNA for use as the sequencing template. Sequencing used immunoSEQ multiplex PCR; TCRdb keeps in-frame clones, though not all of them. The profile shows about 110,000 clones, 55% to 70% of them singletons. Findings of the study overall: Resident alphabeta T cells of normal skin are also sequenced in scalp samples. Among patients, TCR sharing was less clear than in mice, a difference possibly due in part to HLA diversity in the patient population. Compared with normal scalp, lesional scalp had higher clonality and more expanded CD8+ clones.

Specimen: NKG2D-low CD8+ T cells sorted from blood. This receptor was taken from a human donor with alopecia areata. The chain combines TRBV4-1 with TRBJ2-7, with 11 bases fitting TRBD2. The CDR3 here is CASSLVLLAGAHEQYF. CDR3 in DNA: TGCGCCAGCAGCCTCGTCCTACTAGCGGGAGCCCACGAGCAGTACTTC.